Below, one T cell receptor (beta chain) is given with its context. Its antigen is not identified. This sample is drawn from a study of response to subunit inactivated influenza vaccine. Study-level findings and limits: After each seasonal influenza vaccination, few new T cells are recruited, the authors suggested.

One entry per CDR3 protein, called by TCRdb with MiXCR from the RT-PCR reads. This sample carries about 650,000 distinct CDR3 sequences, less than 15% of them seen once, and the ten largest clones take around 7.6%. The germline gives CDR1 SGHDN, CDR2 FVKESK. This CDR3 has 17 amino acids. V was pared by 1 base and J by 8 bases, with 15 bases of the junction left unmatched. The sample here was PBMCs from blood, taken roughly 2 weeks before vaccination. This clonotype was obtained from a middle-aged man who received an inactivated influenza vaccine. The chain carries TRBV14 and TRBJ1-2; 8 nucleotides align to TRBD1. The CDR3, as DNA: TGTGCCAGCAGCCAAGCCGGGACAGGACATATCGTGCGAGGCTACACCTTC. It yields the protein CASSQAGTGHIVRGYTF.